These T cell receptor beta chains were read from a single sample in a study of cytomegalovirus exposure and HLA in healthy donors. Clones were sequenced by immunoSEQ multiplex PCR, and TCRdb holds only the in-frame ones, with some missing. Of around 200,000 clones in the sample, 70% to 90% are singletons; the top ten hold 0.31%. Sequences were obtained from PBMCs. The receptors shown here come from a woman between 25 and 40 years old in good health and CMV-seronegative. Both conserved end residues are trimmed from each CDR3. Fields, in order: D gene, V gene, J gene, CDR3 protein. D genes are given only for firm matches.

D: NA; V: TRBV19; J: TRBJ2-4; CDR3: ASSRTVLAKNIQY
D: NA; V: TRBV6-1; J: TRBJ2-2; CDR3: ASTRRQNTGELF
D: TRBD1; V: TRBV28; J: TRBJ1-2; CDR3: ASSLIDRVGYT
D: NA; V: TRBV10-2; J: TRBJ2-5; CDR3: ASSESRETQY
D: NA; V: TRBV10-3; J: TRBJ1-2; CDR3: AIKIGGAKDYGYT
D: NA; V: TRBV7-8; J: TRBJ1-4; CDR3: ASSLLRGYANEKLF
D: NA; V: TRBV28; J: TRBJ2-1; CDR3: ATRRGLYYNEQF
D: NA; V: TRBV19; J: TRBJ2-3; CDR3: ASSTSTDTQY
D: TRBD2; V: TRBV6-4; J: TRBJ2-2; CDR3: ASSPLAGVTGELF
D: NA; V: TRBV19; J: TRBJ2-1; CDR3: ASSMGARVGDEQF
D: TRBD2; V: TRBV5-1; J: TRBJ2-3; CDR3: ASSRGGDTDTQY
D: TRBD2; V: TRBV10-3; J: TRBJ2-2; CDR3: AITGRPGGELF
D: TRBD1; V: TRBV18; J: TRBJ2-7; CDR3: ASSSTRGSYEQY
D: NA; V: TRBV10-3; J: TRBJ2-3; CDR3: AISESGGTDTQY
D: TRBD1; V: TRBV28; J: TRBJ1-1; CDR3: ASSALRTGNTEAF
D: NA; V: TRBV28; J: TRBJ1-1; CDR3: ASNLDSVTEAF
D: NA; V: TRBV28; J: TRBJ1-1; CDR3: ASIRGSGVRTEAF
D: NA; V: TRBV9; J: TRBJ2-1; CDR3: ASSVEPSLSYNEQF
D: TRBD1; V: TRBV11-2; J: TRBJ1-2; CDR3: ASSPRDRTNYGYT
D: TRBD2; V: TRBV5-1; J: TRBJ2-1; CDR3: ASSSGTSDYNEQF
D: NA; V: TRBV7-3; J: TRBJ2-3; CDR3: ASSLDRVSTDTQY
D: TRBD1; V: TRBV28; J: TRBJ2-7; CDR3: ASTVTGGAYEQY
D: NA; V: TRBV29-1; J: TRBJ2-5; CDR3: SVSFVGTTSSRAQY
D: NA; V: TRBV19; J: TRBJ2-2; CDR3: ASSIGLNTGELF
D: TRBD2; V: TRBV7-9; J: TRBJ2-3; CDR3: ASSDTSGGLLDTQY
D: NA; V: TRBV14; J: TRBJ2-2; CDR3: ASSQDGGLRTGELF
D: NA; V: TRBV9; J: TRBJ2-1; CDR3: ASTPPADNEQF
D: TRBD2; V: TRBV6-5; J: TRBJ2-7; CDR3: ASSPSGGISYEQY
D: NA; V: TRBV28; J: TRBJ1-4; CDR3: ASSQTMTQELF
D: TRBD1; V: TRBV9; J: TRBJ2-1; CDR3: ASSQGQGVWNEQF
D: TRBD1; V: TRBV10-2; J: TRBJ2-7; CDR3: ASSGTEKFLEQY
D: TRBD2; V: TRBV19; J: TRBJ2-1; CDR3: ASSGSGRAYNEQF
D: NA; V: TRBV5-1; J: TRBJ2-7; CDR3: ASSRTASFDEQY
D: NA; V: TRBV7-9; J: TRBJ1-3; CDR3: AGSLLRTAGNTIY
D: NA; V: TRBV6-1; J: TRBJ2-2; CDR3: ASSDGSNRAAGELF
D: NA; V: TRBV7-6; J: TRBJ2-5; CDR3: ASSSLGGSQETQY
D: TRBD2; V: TRBV6-5; J: TRBJ2-7; CDR3: ASSPTSGRKGQY
D: TRBD2; V: TRBV5-6; J: TRBJ2-3; CDR3: ASSPTSGSTDTQY
D: NA; V: TRBV11-1; J: TRBJ2-5; CDR3: ASSPQGWETQY
D: NA; V: TRBV5-4; J: TRBJ2-3; CDR3: ASSIGHFGTDTQY
D: TRBD2; V: TRBV6-1; J: TRBJ2-6; CDR3: ASSGWGGAGVSGANVLT